The 2 T cell receptor beta chains below were found in one sample sequenced in a study of early T cells in non-severe SARS-CoV-2 infection (dated by TCRdb to the early 2020s). Libraries were prepared through 5' RACE. TCRdb shows the sequencer as NextSeq 500. The public reads were run again by TCRdb, first through fastp at Q25 and then through MiXCR, and only productive beta chains were kept. Rows are unified per CDR3 protein, each entry keeping the most common DNA and genes. The sample table contains about 29,000 distinct CDR3 sequences; only one count was recorded for more than 5% of them. The ten largest clones capture roughly 10% of the sample. The sequencing sample was made of whole blood. The receptor source for this set is an adult who was a healthcare worker with PCR-confirmed SARS-CoV-2 infection or an uninfected control (not recorded which).

This clonotype was counted many times. The genes are TRBV7-9 and TRBJ1-1, with a weak D call TRBD1 (6 bases). V lost 5 bases and J 4 bases, leaving 20 bases between the germline ends. Germline loops: CDR1 SEHNR, CDR2 FQNEAQ (reference sequence). This CDR3 region has 16 residues. The CDR3: CASSPPGAGGSTEAFF. The CDR3 nucleotides read TGTGCCAGCAGCCCACCAGGGGCGGGCGGAAGCACTGAAGCTTTCTTT. The entire variable domain, with the rest obtained from reference TRBV7-9 and TRBJ1-1, is as follows: DTGVSQNPRHKITKRGQNVTFRCDPISEHNRLYWYRQTLGQGPEFLTYFQNEAQLEKSRLLSDRFSAERPKGSFSTLEIQRTEQGDSAMYLCASSPPGAGGSTEAFFGQGTRLTVV.

At least ten counts were recorded for this clonotype. The chain couples TRBV5-1 to TRBJ2-7; unclear D gene. This CDR3 is 14 amino acids long. Trimming removed 1 base at V and 4 bases at J, with 12 bases between. CDR1 and CDR2 from the germline V gene are SGHRS and YFSETQ. CDR3 protein: CASSLIGSSYEQYF. The DNA of the CDR3 is TGCGCCAGCAGCTTGATCGGAAGTTCGTACGAGCAGTACTTC.